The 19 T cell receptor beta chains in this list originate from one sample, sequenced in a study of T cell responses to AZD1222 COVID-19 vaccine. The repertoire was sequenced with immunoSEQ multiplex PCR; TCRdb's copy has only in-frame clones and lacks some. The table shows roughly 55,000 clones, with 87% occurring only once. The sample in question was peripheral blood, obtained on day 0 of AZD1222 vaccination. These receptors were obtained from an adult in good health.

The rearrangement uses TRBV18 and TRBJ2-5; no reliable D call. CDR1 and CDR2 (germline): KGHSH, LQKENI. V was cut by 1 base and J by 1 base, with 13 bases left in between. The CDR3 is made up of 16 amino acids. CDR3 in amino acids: CASSPRRIMSQETQYF. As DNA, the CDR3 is TGTGCCAGCTCACCACGGCGGATTATGTCCCAAGAGACCCAGTACTTC.

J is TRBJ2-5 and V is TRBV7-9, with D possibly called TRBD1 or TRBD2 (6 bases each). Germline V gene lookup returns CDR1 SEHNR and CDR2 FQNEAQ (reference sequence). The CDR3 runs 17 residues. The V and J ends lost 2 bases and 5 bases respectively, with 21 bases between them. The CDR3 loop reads CASSLISGATYRETQYF. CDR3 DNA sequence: TGTGCCAGCAGCTTAATTTCGGGGGCGACGTATCGGGAGACCCAGTACTTC.

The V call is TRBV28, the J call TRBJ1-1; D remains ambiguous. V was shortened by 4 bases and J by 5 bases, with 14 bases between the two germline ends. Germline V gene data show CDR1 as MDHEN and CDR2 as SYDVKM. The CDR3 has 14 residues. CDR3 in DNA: TGTGCCAGCAGTTCTTGGGCCTCTGGGACTGAAGCTTTCTTT. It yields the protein CASSSWASGTEAFF.

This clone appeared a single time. This CDR3 is CASSLFLWERGATGELFF. CDR3 DNA: TGTGCCAGCAGCTTATTTCTTTGGGAGAGGGGAGCCACCGGGGAGCTGTTTTTT. The rearrangement links TRBV7-3 to TRBJ2-2; perhaps D is TRBD1 or TRBD2 (5 bases each). With 2 bases removed from V and 4 bases from J, the gap between germline ends came to 20 bases. CDR1 and CDR2 (germline): SGHTA, FQGTGA. The CDR3 length is 18 residues.

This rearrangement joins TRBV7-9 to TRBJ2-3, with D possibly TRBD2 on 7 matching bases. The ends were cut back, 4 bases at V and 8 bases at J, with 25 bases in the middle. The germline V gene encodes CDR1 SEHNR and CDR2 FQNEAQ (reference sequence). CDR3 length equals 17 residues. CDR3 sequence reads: CASSSRRGGRYSGTQYF. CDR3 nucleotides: TGTGCCAGCAGCTCCAGGAGGGGGGGCCGATATTCTGGTACGCAGTATTTT.

The CDR3 loop is CASSPRPRRDTEAFF. CDR3 DNA sequence: TGCGCCAGCAGCCCCCGACCCCGGCGGGACACTGAAGCTTTCTTT. This sequence joins TRBV5-1 and TRBJ1-1; no clear D. Trimming cost V 4 bases and J 3 bases, with 16 bases left between them. Germline CDR1 SGHRS, CDR2 YFSETQ. The CDR3 spans 15 residues.

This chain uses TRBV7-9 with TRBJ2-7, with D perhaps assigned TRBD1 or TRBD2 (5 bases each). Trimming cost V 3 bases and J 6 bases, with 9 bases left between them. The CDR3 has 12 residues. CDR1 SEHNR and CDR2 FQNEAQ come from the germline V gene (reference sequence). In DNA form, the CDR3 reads TGTGCCAGCAGCTTCAGGGACCTCGAGCAGTACTTC. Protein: CASSFRDLEQYF. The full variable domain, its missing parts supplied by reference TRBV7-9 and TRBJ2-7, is DTGVSQNPRHKITKRGQNVTFRCDPISEHNRLYWYRQTLGQGPEFLTYFQNEAQLEKSRLLSDRFSAERPKGSFSTLEIQRTEQGDSAMYLCASSFRDLEQYFGPGTRLTVT.

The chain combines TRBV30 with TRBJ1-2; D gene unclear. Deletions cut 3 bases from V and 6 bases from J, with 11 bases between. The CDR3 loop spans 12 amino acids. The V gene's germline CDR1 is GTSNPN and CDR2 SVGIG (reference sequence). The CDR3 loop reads CAWSSPGNGYTF. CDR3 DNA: TGTGCCTGGAGCTCCCCGGGAAATGGCTACACCTTC.

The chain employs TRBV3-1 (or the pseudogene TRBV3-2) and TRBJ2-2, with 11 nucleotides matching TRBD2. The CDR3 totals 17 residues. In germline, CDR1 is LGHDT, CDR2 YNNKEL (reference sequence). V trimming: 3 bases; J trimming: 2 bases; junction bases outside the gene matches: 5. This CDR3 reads CASSHRLAGYNTGELFF. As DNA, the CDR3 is TGTGCCAGCAGCCACCGACTAGCGGGGTACAACACCGGGGAGCTGTTTTTT.

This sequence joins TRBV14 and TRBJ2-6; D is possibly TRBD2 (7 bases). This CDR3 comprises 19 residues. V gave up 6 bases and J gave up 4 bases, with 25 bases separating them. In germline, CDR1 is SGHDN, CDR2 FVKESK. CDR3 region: CASSPGEGPPNRGANVLTF. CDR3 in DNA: TGTGCCAGCAGTCCAGGGGAGGGCCCACCAAATAGGGGGGCCAACGTCCTGACTTTC.

The CDR3, as DNA: TGCGCCAGCAGCACCGGGACAGGGGGCCGGGGCTACACCTTC. It yields the protein CASSTGTGGRGYTF. The chain uses TRBV5-1 and TRBJ1-2; 12 nucleotides line up with TRBD1. V lost 4 bases to trimming and J lost 8 bases; unmatched junction nucleotides: 6. Germline V gives CDR1 SGHRS, CDR2 YFSETQ. CDR3 length equals 14 residues.

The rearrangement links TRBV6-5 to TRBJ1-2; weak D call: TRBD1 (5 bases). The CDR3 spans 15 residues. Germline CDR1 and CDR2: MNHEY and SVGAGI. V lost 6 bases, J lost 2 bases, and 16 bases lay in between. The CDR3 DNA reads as TGTGCCAGCAGGGCCAGGGATATCCTAAACTATGGCTACACCTTC. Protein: CASRARDILNYGYTF.

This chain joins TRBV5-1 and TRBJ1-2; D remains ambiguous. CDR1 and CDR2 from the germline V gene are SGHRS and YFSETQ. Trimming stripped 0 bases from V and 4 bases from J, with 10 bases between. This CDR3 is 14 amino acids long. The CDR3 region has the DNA TGCGCCAGCAGCTTGGCGCCACAGTTCTATGGCTACACCTTC. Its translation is CASSLAPQFYGYTF.

CDR3 region: CASRPTGGADTQYF. The CDR3 nucleotides are TGTGCCAGCAGGCCGACAGGGGGCGCAGATACGCAGTATTTT. The V call is TRBV7-8, the J call TRBJ2-3, with 10 positions matching TRBD1. Germline assignment: CDR1 SGHVS and CDR2 FQNEAQ. V was pared by 6 bases and J by 4 bases, with 4 bases of the junction left unmatched. This CDR3 contains 14 residues.

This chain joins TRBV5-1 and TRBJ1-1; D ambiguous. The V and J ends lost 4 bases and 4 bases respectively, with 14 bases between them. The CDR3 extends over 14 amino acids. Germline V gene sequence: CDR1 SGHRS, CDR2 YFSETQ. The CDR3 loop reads CASSPKEPSTEAFF. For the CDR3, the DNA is TGCGCCAGCAGCCCCAAAGAGCCCAGCACTGAAGCTTTCTTT.

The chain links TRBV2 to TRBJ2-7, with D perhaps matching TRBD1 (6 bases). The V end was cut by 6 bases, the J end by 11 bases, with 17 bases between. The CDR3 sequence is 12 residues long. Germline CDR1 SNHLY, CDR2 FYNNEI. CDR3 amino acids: CASRYGTGLEYF. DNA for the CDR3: TGTGCCAGCAGGTACGGTACAGGGCTGGAGTACTTC.

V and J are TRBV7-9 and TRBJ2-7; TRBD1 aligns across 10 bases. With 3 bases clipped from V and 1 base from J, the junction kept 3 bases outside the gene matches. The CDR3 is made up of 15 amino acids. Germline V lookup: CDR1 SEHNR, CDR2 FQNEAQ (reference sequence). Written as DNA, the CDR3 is TGTGCCAGCAGCTTCGGACAGGGGGGTTCCTACGAGCAGTACTTC. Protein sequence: CASSFGQGGSYEQYF.

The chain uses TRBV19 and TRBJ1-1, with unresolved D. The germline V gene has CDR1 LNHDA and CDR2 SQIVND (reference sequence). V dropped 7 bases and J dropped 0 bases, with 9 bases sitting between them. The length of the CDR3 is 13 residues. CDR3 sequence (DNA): TGTGCCAGTAACCCGGGGATGAACACTGAAGCTTTCTTT. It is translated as CASNPGMNTEAFF.

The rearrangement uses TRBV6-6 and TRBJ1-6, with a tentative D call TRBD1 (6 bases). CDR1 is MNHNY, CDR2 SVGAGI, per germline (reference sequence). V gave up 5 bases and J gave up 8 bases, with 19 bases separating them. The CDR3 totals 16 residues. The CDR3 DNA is TGTGCCAGCAGTCGTTACACAGGGCAATGGGATTCACCCCTCCACTTT. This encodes CASSRYTGQWDSPLHF.